This T cell receptor beta chain was sequenced for a study of cytomegalovirus exposure and HLA in healthy donors. V was clipped by 8 bases and J by 5 bases; unmatched bases: 5. The CDR3 length is 14 residues. Germline V gene data show CDR1 as SNHLY and CDR2 as FYNNEI. The PCR used 60 Vbeta and 13 Jbeta primers. Assay: immunoSEQ multiplex PCR; the TCRdb copy retains only in-frame clones and omits some. The sample consists of 65,000 to 90,000 clones, approximately 72% of them appearing once. The receptor was isolated from a woman in her forties in good health and CMV-seropositive. Material: PBMCs. The chain carries TRBV2 and TRBJ2-2, with 10 positions matching TRBD1. The CDR3 DNA is TGTGCCAGCTCAGGGACAGGGGTAACCGGGGAGCTGTTTTTT. Protein: CASSGTGVTGELFF. The full variable domain, its missing parts supplied by reference TRBV2 and TRBJ2-2, is EPEVTQTPSHQVTQMGQEVILRCVPISNHLYFYWYRQILGQKVEFLVSFYNNEISEKSEIFDDQFSVERPDGSNFTLKIRSTKLEDSAMYFCASSGTGVTGELFFGEGSRLTVL.